This T cell receptor beta chain originates from a study of blood T cells in healthy people across ages. The CDR3 sequence is 17 residues long. Germline assignment: CDR1 MNHEY and CDR2 SMNVEV (reference sequence). A second PCR, run for about 7 to 11 cycles, used a sample-barcoded 5' primer plus a J-beta primer mix. One entry per CDR3 protein, called by TCRdb with MiXCR from the 5' RACE reads. This repertoire shows 850,000 to 1,000,000 distinct CDR3 sequences, roughly 51% found once; its top ten account for over 20%. This chain uses TRBV27 with TRBJ2-7; 7 bases agree with TRBD2. The DNA end lines up better with TRBJ2-1; the J call may be wrong. The TCR originated in a woman aged 55 to 70 in good health. Sequenced input: blood. The CDR3: CASSFRGERESGSEQFF. As DNA, the CDR3 is TGTGCCAGCAGTTTCCGTGGAGAGCGGGAAAGTGGCTCTGAGCAGTTCTTC.